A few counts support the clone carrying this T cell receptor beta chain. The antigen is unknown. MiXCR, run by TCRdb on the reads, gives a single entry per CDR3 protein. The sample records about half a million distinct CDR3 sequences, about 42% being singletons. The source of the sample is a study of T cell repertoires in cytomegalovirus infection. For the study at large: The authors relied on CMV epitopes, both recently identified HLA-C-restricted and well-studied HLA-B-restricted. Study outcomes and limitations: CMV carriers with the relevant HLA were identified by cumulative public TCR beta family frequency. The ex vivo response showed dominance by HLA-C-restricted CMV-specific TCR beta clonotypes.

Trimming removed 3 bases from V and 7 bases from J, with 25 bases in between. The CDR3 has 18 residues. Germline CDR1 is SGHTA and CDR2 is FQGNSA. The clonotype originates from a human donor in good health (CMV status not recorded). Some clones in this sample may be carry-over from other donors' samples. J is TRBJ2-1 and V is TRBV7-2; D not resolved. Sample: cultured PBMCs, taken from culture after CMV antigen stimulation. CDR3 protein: CASSFRAALARARNEQFF. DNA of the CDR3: TGTGCCAGCAGCTTTAGGGCCGCGTTAGCTCGAGCGAGGAATGAGCAGTTCTTC.